This T cell receptor (beta chain) was observed in a study of T cells in Graves' hyperthyroidism and ophthalmopathy. Overall study results and limits: Expanded thyroid clonotypes (above 0.001) were mostly also found in blood. A model using 13 V-J features told ophthalmopathy apart from stable hyperthyroidism.

From RNA transcripts, TCR beta CDR3 regions were amplified. The HTBI primer set was used in a first-round RT-PCR of the TCR CDR3. From the multiplex PCR reads, TCRdb called clonotypes with MiXCR, one entry per CDR3 protein. This sample has hundreds of thousands of distinct CDR3 sequences, with approximately 44% found just once. This CDR3 spans 14 amino acids. Germline CDR1 and CDR2: MNHEY and SVGEGT. Trimming stripped 2 bases from V and 5 bases from J, with 7 bases between. The sample holds one count of this clonotype. The antigen is not known. This clonotype originated in a woman younger than 30 with Graves' hyperthyroidism. Input material: peripheral blood or thyroid tissue (not recorded which). V usage is TRBV6-2 or TRBV6-3 and J usage is TRBJ1-6; D unresolved. CDR3 amino acids: CASSYLGNNSPLHF. DNA for the CDR3: TGTGCCAGCAGTTACCTGGGTAATAATTCACCCCTCCACTTT.